The 12 T cell receptor beta chains in this list originate from one sample, sequenced in a study of blood T cells in healthy people across ages. Next came a second PCR, run for roughly 7 to 12 cycles, which used a sample-barcoded 5' primer along with a J-beta primer mix. TCRdb used MiXCR to reprocess the 5' RACE reads, holding one entry per CDR3 protein. This sample has hundreds of thousands of distinct CDR3 sequences; about three fifths occur once, and the top ten carry about 20%. Sequencing was performed on blood. The source is a man aged 30 to 45 in good health.

The chain carries TRBV20-1 and TRBJ2-5; D perhaps matches TRBD2 (7 bases). Trimming took off 5 bases at V and 5 bases at J, with 15 bases between the two ends. Germline V gene data show CDR1 as DFQATT and CDR2 as SNEGSKA (reference sequence). The CDR3 totals 13 residues. CDR3 DNA: TGCAGTGCTCCCCCGGAGGGGGGGGAGACCCAGTACTTC. Translated: CSAPPEGGETQYF.

The rearrangement uses TRBV28 and TRBJ2-7; the D call may be TRBD1 or TRBD2 (6 bases each). The CDR3 covers 16 residues. Looked up from germline, CDR1 is MDHEN and CDR2 is SYDVKM. V was trimmed by 6 bases and J by 9 bases, leaving 27 bases between them. CDR3 sequence: CASSRGRGGFLVGQYF. The CDR3 DNA follows: TGTGCCAGCAGCCGTGGCAGGGGAGGCTTTTTGGTTGGGCAGTACTTC.

This clonotype has just a few counts. The rearrangement joins TRBV12-3 or TRBV12-4 to TRBJ2-4; D is possibly TRBD2 (6 bases). V dropped 5 bases and J dropped 15 bases, with 23 bases sitting between them. CDR3 length equals 14 residues. The CDR3 here is CASSRIRGTGGLYF. DNA for the CDR3: TGTGCCAGCAGTCGGATACGAGGGACTGGAGGTCTGTACTTC.

There are a few counts of this clonotype. Compared with germline, one end of the junction differs, possibly owing to a read error. The gene calls are TRBV12-3 or TRBV12-4 and TRBJ2-5; D is perhaps TRBD1 or TRBD2 (6 bases each). Near its end, the DNA agrees better with TRBJ2-7, so the J call may be wrong. The CDR3 length is 15 residues. The CDR3 DNA sequence: TGTGCCAGCAGCTTAGGGGGGTATGGGGGCCTCGAGCAGTACTTC. The encoded protein is CASSLGGYGGLEQYF.

The chain links TRBV6-6 to TRBJ2-1, with D uncertain. The CDR3 totals 15 residues. V gave up 0 bases and J gave up 9 bases, with 15 bases separating them. CDR1 and CDR2 from the germline V gene are MNHNY and SVGAGI (reference sequence). The CDR3: CASSYSSLETTEQFF. In DNA form, the CDR3 reads TGTGCCAGCAGTTACTCTTCGCTAGAAACGACTGAGCAGTTCTTC.

The chain couples TRBV11-2 to TRBJ2-1; maybe TRBD1 (5 bases). The J call may be faulty, since TRBJ2-7 better matches the DNA end. From germline, CDR1 is SGHAT and CDR2 FQNNGV. The CDR3 spans 14 residues. CDR3 loop: CASSPWGRYNEQYF. Here the CDR3 DNA reads TGTGCCAGCAGCCCTTGGGGCCGATACAATGAGCAGTACTTC.

The chain recombines TRBV2 with TRBJ2-1; the match to TRBD1 covers 9 bases. The CDR3 runs to 13 residues. Germline V gives CDR1 SNHLY, CDR2 FYNNEI. V shed 10 bases, J shed 6 bases, and the junction held 7 bases outside the gene matches. The CDR3 bases are TGTGCCATCCGGGACAGGGAGACCAATGAGCAGTTCTTC. Protein sequence: CAIRDRETNEQFF. Supplemented by reference TRBV2 and TRBJ2-1, the full variable domain reads EPEVTQTPSHQVTQMGQEVILRCVPISNHLYFYWYRQILGQKVEFLVSFYNNEISEKSEIFDDQFSVERPDGSNFTLKIRSTKLEDSAMYFCAIRDRETNEQFFGPGTRLTVL.

The chain combines TRBV28 with TRBJ2-5, with D perhaps TRBD1 or TRBD2 (5 bases each). Gene TRBJ2-7 matches the end of the DNA better, so the J call may be wrong. Germline CDR1 MDHEN, CDR2 SYDVKM. The CDR3 is made up of 16 amino acids. CDR3 loop: CASSLHRGQILDEQYF. The CDR3 DNA sequence: TGTGCCAGCAGTTTACATCGGGGCCAAATCCTAGACGAGCAGTACTTC.

This clonotype was picked up a small number of times. The chain employs TRBV13 and TRBJ2-5, with D possibly matching TRBD1 (5 bases). Gene TRBJ2-7 matches the end of the DNA better, so the J call may be wrong. The CDR3 is made up of 14 amino acids. CDR1 is PRHDT and CDR2 is FYEKMQ in the germline V gene (reference sequence). The CDR3 sequence: CASSLRKGIYEQYF. The CDR3 region has the DNA TGTGCCAGCAGCTTGAGGAAGGGGATCTACGAGCAGTACTTC.

Remarks on this clonotype: The junction departs from germline at one end; a sequencing error may be responsible. J is TRBJ2-3 and V is TRBV6-4; 10 nucleotides line up with TRBD2. Looked up from germline, CDR1 is MRHNA and CDR2 is SNTAGT. CDR3 length equals 14 residues. In nucleotides, the CDR3 is TGTGCCGGCAGTGCCCTAGCGGGAGCAGATACGCAGTATTTT. Translation gives CAGSALAGADTQYF.

V usage is TRBV6-5 and J usage is TRBJ2-5; possibly TRBD1 for D (5 bases). The V end lost 3 bases, the J end lost 2 bases, and 10 bases lay between the germline ends. From germline, CDR1 is MNHEY and CDR2 SVGAGI. This CDR3 region has 14 residues. CDR3 sequence reads: CASSYAGAQETQYF. CDR3 sequence (DNA): TGTGCCAGCAGTTATGCTGGGGCTCAAGAGACCCAGTACTTC.

CDR3 in amino acids: CAISPQGQGVVEQFF. The CDR3 nucleotides are TGTGCCATCAGTCCCCAAGGTCAGGGGGTGGTTGAGCAGTTCTTC. V usage is TRBV10-3 and J usage is TRBJ2-1; 7 nucleotides agree with TRBD1. This CDR3 is built from 15 residues. Germline loops: CDR1 ENHRY, CDR2 SYGVKD. Trimming at V came to 5 bases and at J to 9 bases, leaving 13 bases not matched to a gene.